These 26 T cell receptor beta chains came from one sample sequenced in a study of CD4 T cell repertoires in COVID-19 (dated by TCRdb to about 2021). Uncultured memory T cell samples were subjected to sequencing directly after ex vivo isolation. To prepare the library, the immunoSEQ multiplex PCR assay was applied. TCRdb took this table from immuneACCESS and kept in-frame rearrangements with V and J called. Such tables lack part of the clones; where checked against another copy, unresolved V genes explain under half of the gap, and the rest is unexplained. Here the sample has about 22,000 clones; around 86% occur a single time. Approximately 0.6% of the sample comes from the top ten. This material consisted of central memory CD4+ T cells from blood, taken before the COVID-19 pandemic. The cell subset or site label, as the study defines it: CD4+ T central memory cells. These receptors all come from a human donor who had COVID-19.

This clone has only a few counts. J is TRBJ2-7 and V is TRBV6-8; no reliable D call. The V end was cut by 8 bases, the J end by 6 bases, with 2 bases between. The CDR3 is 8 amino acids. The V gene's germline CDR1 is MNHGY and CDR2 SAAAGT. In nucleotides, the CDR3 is TGTGCCAGCCTCGAGCAGTACTTC. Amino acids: CASLEQYF.

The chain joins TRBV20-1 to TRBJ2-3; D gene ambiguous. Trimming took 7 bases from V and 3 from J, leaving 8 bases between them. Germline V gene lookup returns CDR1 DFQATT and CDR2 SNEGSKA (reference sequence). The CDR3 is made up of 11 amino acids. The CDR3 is CSGSETDTQYF. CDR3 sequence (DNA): TGCAGTGGGTCAGAAACAGATACGCAGTATTTT.

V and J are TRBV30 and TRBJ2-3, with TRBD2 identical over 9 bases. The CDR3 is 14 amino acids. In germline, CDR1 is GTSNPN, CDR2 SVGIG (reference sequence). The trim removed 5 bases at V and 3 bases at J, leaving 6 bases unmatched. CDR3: CAWSPGLATDTQYF. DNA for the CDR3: TGTGCCTGGTCACCGGGACTAGCTACAGATACGCAGTATTTT.

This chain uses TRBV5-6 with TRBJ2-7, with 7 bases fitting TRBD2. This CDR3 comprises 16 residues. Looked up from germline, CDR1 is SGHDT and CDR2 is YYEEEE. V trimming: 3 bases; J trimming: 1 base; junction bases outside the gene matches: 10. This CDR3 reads CASSSGGWGRSYEQYF. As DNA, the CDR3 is TGTGCCAGCAGCTCCGGGGGGTGGGGGAGGTCCTACGAGCAGTACTTC.

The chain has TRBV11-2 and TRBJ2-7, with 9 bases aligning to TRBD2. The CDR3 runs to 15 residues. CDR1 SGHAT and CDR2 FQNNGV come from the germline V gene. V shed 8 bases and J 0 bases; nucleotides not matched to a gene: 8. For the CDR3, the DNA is TGTGCCAGCGGTGCTAGCGGGGTAAGCTCCTACGAGCAGTACTTC. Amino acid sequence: CASGASGVSSYEQYF.

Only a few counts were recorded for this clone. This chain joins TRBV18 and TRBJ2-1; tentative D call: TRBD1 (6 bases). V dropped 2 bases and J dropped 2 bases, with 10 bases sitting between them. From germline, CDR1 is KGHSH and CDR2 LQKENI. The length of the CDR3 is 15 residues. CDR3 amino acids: CASSPLGQTYNEQFF. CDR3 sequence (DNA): TGTGCCAGCTCACCATTAGGACAGACCTACAATGAGCAGTTCTTC.

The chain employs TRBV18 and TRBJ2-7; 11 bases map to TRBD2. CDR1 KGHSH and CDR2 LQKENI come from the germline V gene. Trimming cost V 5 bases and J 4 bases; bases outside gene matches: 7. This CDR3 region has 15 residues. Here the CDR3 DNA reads TGTGCCAGCTCAACTAGCGGGGGCTTGAATTACGAGCAGTACTTC. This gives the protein CASSTSGGLNYEQYF.

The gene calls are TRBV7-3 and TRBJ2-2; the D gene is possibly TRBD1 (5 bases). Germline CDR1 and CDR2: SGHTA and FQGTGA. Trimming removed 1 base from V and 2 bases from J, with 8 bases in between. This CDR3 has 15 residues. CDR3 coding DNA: TGTGCCAGCAGCTTAAGGCAGGGTAACACCGGGGAGCTGTTTTTT. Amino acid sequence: CASSLRQGNTGELFF. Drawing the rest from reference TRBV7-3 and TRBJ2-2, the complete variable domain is GAGVSQTPSNKVTEKGKYVELRCDPISGHTALYWYRQSLGQGPEFLIYFQGTGAADDSGLPNDRFFAVRPEGSVSTLKIQRTERGDSAVYLCASSLRQGNTGELFFGEGSRLTVL.

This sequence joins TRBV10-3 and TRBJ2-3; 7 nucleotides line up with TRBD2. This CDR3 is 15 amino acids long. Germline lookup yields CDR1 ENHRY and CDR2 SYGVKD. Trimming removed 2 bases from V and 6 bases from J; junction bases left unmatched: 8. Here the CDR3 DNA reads TGTGCCATCAGTGAGGCGGAGGGAGGGCGGGATACGCAGTATTTT. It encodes CAISEAEGGRDTQYF.

In DNA, the CDR3 is TGCGCCAGCAGTGATCTAGCGGGGGGGCCCTACGAGCAGTACTTC. Translation gives CASSDLAGGPYEQYF. The chain links TRBV10-2 to TRBJ2-7, with 12 bases that match TRBD2. V gave up 3 bases and J gave up 2 bases; unmatched junction bases: 2. Germline V gene data show CDR1 as WSHSY and CDR2 as SAAADI. The CDR3 sequence is 15 residues long.

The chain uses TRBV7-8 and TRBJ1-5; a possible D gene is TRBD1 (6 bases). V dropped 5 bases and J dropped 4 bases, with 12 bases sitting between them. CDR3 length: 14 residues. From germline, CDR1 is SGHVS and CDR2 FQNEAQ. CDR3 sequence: CASSTGLGNQPQHF. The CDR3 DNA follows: TGTGCCAGCAGCACAGGGCTAGGGAATCAGCCCCAGCATTTT.

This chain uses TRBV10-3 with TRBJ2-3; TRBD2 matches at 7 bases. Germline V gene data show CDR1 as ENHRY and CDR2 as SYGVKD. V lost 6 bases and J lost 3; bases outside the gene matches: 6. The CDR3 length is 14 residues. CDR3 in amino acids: CAIRGGVATDTQYF. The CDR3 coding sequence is TGTGCCATCAGGGGGGGGGTTGCTACAGATACGCAGTATTTT.

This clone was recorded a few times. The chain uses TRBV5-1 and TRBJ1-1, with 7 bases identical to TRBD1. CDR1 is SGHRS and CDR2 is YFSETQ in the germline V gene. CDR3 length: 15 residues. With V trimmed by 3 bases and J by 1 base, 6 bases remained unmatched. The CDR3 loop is CASSSTGMKNTEAFF. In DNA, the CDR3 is TGCGCCAGCAGCTCGACAGGGATGAAGAACACTGAAGCTTTCTTT.

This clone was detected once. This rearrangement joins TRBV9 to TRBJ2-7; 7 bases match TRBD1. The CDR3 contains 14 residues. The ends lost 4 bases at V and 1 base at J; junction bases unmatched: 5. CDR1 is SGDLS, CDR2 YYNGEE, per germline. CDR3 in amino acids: CASSPQTGSYEQYF. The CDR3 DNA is TGTGCCAGCAGCCCACAGACAGGGTCCTACGAGCAGTACTTC.

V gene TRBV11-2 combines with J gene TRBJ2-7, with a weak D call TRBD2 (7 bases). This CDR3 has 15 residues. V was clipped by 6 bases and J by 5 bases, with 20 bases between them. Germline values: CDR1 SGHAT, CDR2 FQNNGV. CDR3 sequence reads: CASRSLRGPRNEQYF. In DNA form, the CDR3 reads TGTGCCAGCAGGTCCCTGCGGGGGCCTAGGAACGAGCAGTACTTC. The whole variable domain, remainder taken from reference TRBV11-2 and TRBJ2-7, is EAGVAQSPRYKIIEKRQSVAFWCNPISGHATLYWYQQILGQGPKLLIQFQNNGVVDDSQLPKDRFSAERLKGVDSTLKIQPAKLEDSAVYLCASRSLRGPRNEQYFGPGTRLTVT.

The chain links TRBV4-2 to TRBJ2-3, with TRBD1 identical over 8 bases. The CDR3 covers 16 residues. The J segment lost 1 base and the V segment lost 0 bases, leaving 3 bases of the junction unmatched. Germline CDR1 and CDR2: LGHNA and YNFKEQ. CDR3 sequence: CASSQEDRGGTDTQYF. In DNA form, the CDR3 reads TGTGCCAGCAGCCAAGAAGACAGGGGCGGCACAGATACGCAGTATTTT.

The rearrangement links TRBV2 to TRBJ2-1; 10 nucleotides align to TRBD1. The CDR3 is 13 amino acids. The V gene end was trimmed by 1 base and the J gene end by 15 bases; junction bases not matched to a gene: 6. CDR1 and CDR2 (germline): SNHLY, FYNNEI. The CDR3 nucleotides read TGTGCCAGCAGTGAAGGGGGGACAGGGGTTGTGTTCTTC. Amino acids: CASSEGGTGVVFF. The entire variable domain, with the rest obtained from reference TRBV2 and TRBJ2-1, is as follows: EPEVTQTPSHQVTQMGQEVILRCVPISNHLYFYWYRQILGQKVEFLVSFYNNEISEKSEIFDDQFSVERPDGSNFTLKIRSTKLEDSAMYFCASSEGGTGVVFFGPGTRLTVL.

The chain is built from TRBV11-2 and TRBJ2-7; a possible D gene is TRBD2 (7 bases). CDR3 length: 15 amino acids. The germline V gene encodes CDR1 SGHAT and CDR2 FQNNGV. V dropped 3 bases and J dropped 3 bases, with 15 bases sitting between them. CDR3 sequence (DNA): TGTGCCAGCAGCTTTAGGGGGGGAGGATACTACGAGCAGTACTTC. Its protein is CASSFRGGGYYEQYF.

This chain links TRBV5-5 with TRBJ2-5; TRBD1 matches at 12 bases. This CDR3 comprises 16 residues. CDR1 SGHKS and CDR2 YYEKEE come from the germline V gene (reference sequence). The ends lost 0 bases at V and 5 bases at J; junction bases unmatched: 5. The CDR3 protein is CASSLGGTGGWETQYF. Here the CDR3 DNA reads TGTGCCAGCAGCTTGGGCGGGACAGGGGGCTGGGAGACCCAGTACTTC.

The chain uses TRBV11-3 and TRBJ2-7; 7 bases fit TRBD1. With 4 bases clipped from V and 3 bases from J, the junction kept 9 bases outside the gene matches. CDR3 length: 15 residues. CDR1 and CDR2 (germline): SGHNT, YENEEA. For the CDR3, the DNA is TGTGCCAGCAGCTCAAAAAGTGGGGACAGCTACGAGCAGTACTTC. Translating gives CASSSKSGDSYEQYF.

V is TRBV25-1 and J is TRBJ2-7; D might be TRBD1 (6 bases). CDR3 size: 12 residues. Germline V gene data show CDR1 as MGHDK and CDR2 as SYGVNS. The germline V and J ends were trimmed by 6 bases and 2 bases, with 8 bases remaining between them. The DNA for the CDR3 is TGTGCCAGCAGAGGGGACACCTACGAGCAGTACTTC. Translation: CASRGDTYEQYF.

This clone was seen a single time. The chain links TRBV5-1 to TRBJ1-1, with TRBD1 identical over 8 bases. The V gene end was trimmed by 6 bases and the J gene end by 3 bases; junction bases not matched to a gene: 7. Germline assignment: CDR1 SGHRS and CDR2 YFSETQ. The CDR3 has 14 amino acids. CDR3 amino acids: CASIPSDRDTEAFF. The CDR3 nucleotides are TGCGCCAGCATACCGTCGGACAGGGACACTGAAGCTTTCTTT.

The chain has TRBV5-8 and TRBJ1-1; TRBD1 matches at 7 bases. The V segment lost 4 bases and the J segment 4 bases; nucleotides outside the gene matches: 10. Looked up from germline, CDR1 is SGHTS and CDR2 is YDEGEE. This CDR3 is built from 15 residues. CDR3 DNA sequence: TGTGCCAGCAGCCTACGACAGGGTTTGGTCACTGAAGCTTTCTTT. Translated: CASSLRQGLVTEAFF.

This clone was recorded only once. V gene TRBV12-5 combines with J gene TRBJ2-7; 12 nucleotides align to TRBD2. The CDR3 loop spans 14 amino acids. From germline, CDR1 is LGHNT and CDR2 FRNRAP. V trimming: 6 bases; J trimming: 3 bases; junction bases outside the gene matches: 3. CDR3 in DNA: TGTGCTAGTGGCCCGACTAGCGGGAGCTACGAGCAGTACTTC. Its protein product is CASGPTSGSYEQYF.

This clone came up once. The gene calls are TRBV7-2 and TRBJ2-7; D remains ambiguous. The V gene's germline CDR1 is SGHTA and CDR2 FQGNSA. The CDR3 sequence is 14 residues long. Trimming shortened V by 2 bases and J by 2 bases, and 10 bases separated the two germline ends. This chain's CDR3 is CASSLTSVAYEQYF. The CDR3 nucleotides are TGTGCCAGCAGCTTAACGTCGGTCGCCTACGAGCAGTACTTC.

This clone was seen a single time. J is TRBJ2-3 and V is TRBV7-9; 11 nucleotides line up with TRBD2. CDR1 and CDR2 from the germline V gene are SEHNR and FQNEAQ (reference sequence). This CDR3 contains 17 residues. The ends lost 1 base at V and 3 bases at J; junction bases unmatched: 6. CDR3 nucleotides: TGTGCCAGCAGCTTAGACCTAGCGGGAGGTGAGACAGATACGCAGTATTTT. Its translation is CASSLDLAGGETDTQYF. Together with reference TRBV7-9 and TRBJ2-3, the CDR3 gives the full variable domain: DTGVSQNPRHKITKRGQNVTFRCDPISEHNRLYWYRQTLGQGPEFLTYFQNEAQLEKSRLLSDRFSAERPKGSFSTLEIQRTEQGDSAMYLCASSLDLAGGETDTQYFGPGTRLTVL.